What follows are 27 T cell receptor beta chains derived from one specimen sequenced in a study of blood T cell repertoires in COVID-19. Profiling relied on immunoSEQ multiplex PCR, and the TCRdb table lists in-frame clones only, not all of them. The sample includes tens of thousands of clones, under 90% of them seen just once. Material for sequencing was peripheral blood. Receptors originate from a man in his 70s who had recovered from COVID-19.

The V and J genes are TRBV5-5 and TRBJ2-5, with 9 bases lining up with TRBD2. In germline, CDR1 is SGHKS, CDR2 YYEKEE (reference sequence). The V gene end was trimmed by 6 bases and the J gene end by 4 bases; junction bases not matched to a gene: 7. CDR3 length: 14 residues. The CDR3 DNA follows: TGTGCCAGCAACACCATGGGACTAGCAGAGACCCAGTACTTC. Its translation is CASNTMGLAETQYF.

V gene TRBV6-5 combines with J gene TRBJ2-7; a weak D match, TRBD1 (6 bases). This CDR3 is built from 14 residues. The V gene's germline CDR1 is MNHEY and CDR2 SVGAGI. Trimming removed 4 bases at V and 3 bases at J, with 13 bases between. Written as DNA, the CDR3 is TGTGCCAGCAGTTTAGACAGGACTTACTACGAGCAGTACTTC. This translates into CASSLDRTYYEQYF.

Here the CDR3 reads CASSPWGPGNTIYF. The CDR3 DNA is TGTGCCAGCAGCCCCTGGGGCCCTGGAAACACCATATATTTT. The V call is TRBV7-9, the J call TRBJ1-3, with D tentatively TRBD1 (5 bases). The V gene lost 5 bases and the J gene lost 2 bases, with 10 bases spanning the gap. The CDR3 spans 14 residues. Germline values: CDR1 SEHNR, CDR2 FQNEAQ (reference sequence). Full variable domain (missing parts from reference TRBV7-9 and TRBJ1-3): DTGVSQNPRHKITKRGQNVTFRCDPISEHNRLYWYRQTLGQGPEFLTYFQNEAQLEKSRLLSDRFSAERPKGSFSTLEIQRTEQGDSAMYLCASSPWGPGNTIYFGEGSWLTVV.

This clone was found once. V is TRBV18 and J is TRBJ1-2; TRBD1 matches at 8 bases. Unmatched junction bases numbered 8, after V lost 5 bases and J lost 6 bases. CDR3 length: 14 amino acids. CDR1 is KGHSH and CDR2 is LQKENI in the germline V gene. CDR3 protein: CASSSRGRSDGYTF. The CDR3 DNA reads TGTGCCAGCTCATCCAGGGGGCGATCGGATGGCTACACCTTC.

In DNA form, the CDR3 reads TGTGCCAGCAGTTTACTATATGAGCAGTTCTTC. Protein: CASSLLYEQFF. The J gene is TRBJ2-1, the V gene TRBV6-6; D not certain. The CDR3 extends over 11 amino acids. The germline V and J ends were trimmed by 4 bases and 8 bases, with 6 bases remaining between them. Germline CDR1 MNHNY, CDR2 SVGAGI (reference sequence).

The chain recombines TRBV19 with TRBJ2-5; 8 nucleotides match TRBD2. The V segment lost 0 bases and the J segment 5 bases; nucleotides outside the gene matches: 11. This CDR3 contains 17 residues. Per germline, CDR1 LNHDA and CDR2 SQIVND (reference sequence). CDR3: CASSIDWASGPQETQYF. Here the CDR3 DNA reads TGTGCCAGTAGTATAGATTGGGCTAGCGGGCCCCAGGAGACCCAGTACTTC.

The chain joins TRBV11-2 to TRBJ1-1; the D is unclear. V lost 3 bases to trimming and J lost 1 base, with 9 bases between them. Germline CDR1 is SGHAT and CDR2 is FQNNGV. The length of the CDR3 is 14 residues. The CDR3 region is CASSLWQSNTEAFF. In DNA, the CDR3 is TGTGCCAGCAGCTTGTGGCAGTCGAACACTGAAGCTTTCTTT.

This clone was seen only a few times. For the CDR3, the DNA is TGTGCCAGCAGCCTCGCAGGGGGCCAGGCAGATACGCAGTATTTT. It translates to CASSLAGGQADTQYF. V is TRBV14 and J is TRBJ2-3; TRBD1 matches 8 bases. CDR1 SGHDN and CDR2 FVKESK come from the germline V gene. CDR3 size: 15 residues. The trim removed 4 bases at V and 4 bases at J, leaving 7 bases unmatched.

In DNA, the CDR3 is TGCGCCAGCAGTGAGTCTGGAGAGTGGGTCAAAAACATTCAGTACTTC. Amino acids: CASSESGEWVKNIQYF. The chain couples TRBV10-2 to TRBJ2-4; D gene ambiguous. The CDR3 is 16 residues long. Trimming removed 0 bases at V and 3 bases at J, with 12 bases between. Germline values: CDR1 WSHSY, CDR2 SAAADI.

This clone was seen only a few times. The chain combines TRBV7-2 with TRBJ1-3, with TRBD1 matching 7 bases. The germline V gene encodes CDR1 SGHTA and CDR2 FQGNSA. The V and J ends lost 8 bases and 0 bases, in that order; junction bases with no gene match: 10. The CDR3 extends over 16 amino acids. CDR3 sequence reads: CASATKGQLSGNTIYF. For the CDR3, the DNA is TGTGCCAGCGCGACTAAGGGACAGCTCTCTGGAAACACCATATATTTT.

As regards this clone: Other DNA sequences of this sample code for an identical CDR3. The V gene is TRBV18, the J gene TRBJ2-2, with 7 positions matching TRBD1. The germline V gene has CDR1 KGHSH and CDR2 LQKENI. The CDR3 is 14 residues long. J was trimmed by 6 bases and V by 4 bases; bases with no gene match: 5. CDR3 sequence reads: CASSLRQGSGELFF. Here the CDR3 DNA reads TGTGCCAGCTCACTCCGACAGGGATCCGGGGAGCTGTTTTTT.

The chain is built from TRBV19 and TRBJ2-3, with D possibly TRBD1 on 7 matching bases. The CDR3 covers 15 residues. The V end was cut by 6 bases, the J end by 6 bases, with 19 bases between. Per the germline V gene, CDR1 is LNHDA and CDR2 is SQIVND (reference sequence). CDR3 region: CASSGSGGIVDTQYF. Written as DNA, the CDR3 is TGTGCCAGTAGCGGTTCAGGGGGGATCGTGGATACGCAGTATTTT.

The J gene is TRBJ2-7, the V gene TRBV12-3 or TRBV12-4; TRBD2 is a possible D gene (5 bases). The CDR3 contains 12 residues. The germline V and J ends were trimmed by 1 base and 6 bases, with 7 bases remaining between them. CDR3 protein: CASSLGGREQYF. The CDR3 bases are TGTGCCAGCAGTTTAGGAGGGCGCGAGCAGTACTTC.

The chain combines TRBV7-8 with TRBJ2-5, with 8 bases that match TRBD1. Per germline, CDR1 SGHVS and CDR2 FQNEAQ. CDR3 size: 16 residues. Trimming removed 5 bases from V and 5 bases from J; junction bases left unmatched: 13. DNA of the CDR3: TGTGCCAGCAGCGTAAGGGGACAGGCGAGTGGTGAGACCCAGTACTTC. It yields the protein CASSVRGQASGETQYF.

This chain joins TRBV19 and TRBJ1-4; TRBD1 matches at 9 bases. After removal of 2 bases from V and 5 bases from J, the junction contained 6 bases not matched to a gene. The CDR3 sequence is 16 residues long. Germline loops: CDR1 LNHDA, CDR2 SQIVND (reference sequence). The CDR3 reads CASSIILGTGNEKLFF. The CDR3, as DNA: TGTGCCAGTAGTATAATATTAGGGACAGGGAATGAAAAACTGTTTTTT.

The chain carries TRBV27 and TRBJ2-2; 8 bases line up with TRBD1. The CDR3 totals 15 residues. V shed 5 bases and J 3 bases; nucleotides not matched to a gene: 5. CDR1 and CDR2 (germline): MNHEY, SMNVEV (reference sequence). In DNA form, the CDR3 reads TGTGCCAGCAGTCCGGACAGGGACTACACCGGGGAGCTGTTTTTT. As protein: CASSPDRDYTGELFF.

Here the CDR3 DNA reads TGTGCCAGCAGCGGCGGGACTAGCGGATACAATGAGCAGTTCTTC. This sequence encodes CASSGGTSGYNEQFF. The rearrangement links TRBV5-4 to TRBJ2-1; TRBD2 aligns across 11 bases. This CDR3 comprises 15 residues. The germline V gene encodes CDR1 SGHNT and CDR2 YYREEE (reference sequence). The V segment lost 4 bases and the J segment 4 bases; nucleotides outside the gene matches: 4.

The CDR3 loop reads CASSSQGTRTFLRTF. CDR3 coding DNA: TGTGCCAGCAGCTCACAGGGGACGAGGACTTTCCTGAGGACCTTC. V is TRBV5-6 and J is TRBJ1-2, with 7 positions matching TRBD1. This CDR3 spans 15 amino acids. After removal of 3 bases from V and 14 bases from J, the junction contained 19 bases not matched to a gene. Germline CDR1 SGHDT, CDR2 YYEEEE.

The genes are TRBV3-1 (or the pseudogene TRBV3-2) and TRBJ1-2; D unresolved. Trimming pared 0 bases from V and 5 bases from J, leaving 7 bases between. The CDR3 extends over 13 amino acids. CDR1 and CDR2 from the germline V gene are LGHDT and YNNKEL (reference sequence). CDR3 loop: CASSQDPGYGYTF. As DNA, the CDR3 is TGTGCCAGCAGCCAAGATCCCGGGTATGGCTACACCTTC.

V gene TRBV5-1 combines with J gene TRBJ2-3, with TRBD2 as a possible D gene (5 bases). V lost 6 bases to trimming and J lost 1 base, with 15 bases between them. Germline CDR1 SGHRS, CDR2 YFSETQ. The CDR3 is made up of 15 amino acids. CDR3: CASIVAPGGTDTQYF. The CDR3 region has the DNA TGCGCCAGCATTGTAGCCCCCGGGGGCACAGATACGCAGTATTTT.

J is TRBJ1-1 and V is TRBV27; D remains unclear. Trimming took 2 bases from V and 2 from J, leaving 9 bases between them. CDR1 and CDR2 from the germline V gene are MNHEY and SMNVEV (reference sequence). The CDR3 consists of 14 residues. The CDR3 nucleotides are TGTGCCAGCAGTTTACTAGCTCCCAACACTGAAGCTTTCTTT. Amino acid sequence: CASSLLAPNTEAFF.

This chain connects TRBV11-2 to TRBJ1-2; TRBD1 is a possible D gene (5 bases). Germline loops: CDR1 SGHAT, CDR2 FQNNGV. CDR3 length equals 15 residues. Trimming took 5 bases from V and 2 from J, leaving 15 bases between them. The CDR3 loop reads CASSTGAGRNYGYTF. The CDR3, as DNA: TGTGCCAGCAGCACCGGGGCGGGGAGGAACTATGGCTACACCTTC.

The chain couples TRBV18 to TRBJ1-4; tentative D call: TRBD1 (6 bases). Germline loops: CDR1 KGHSH, CDR2 LQKENI. V was cut by 3 bases and J by 0 bases, with 20 bases left in between. The CDR3 sequence is 19 residues long. CDR3 sequence reads: CASSPETGDYAATNEKLFF. CDR3 DNA: TGTGCCAGCTCACCTGAGACAGGCGATTATGCGGCAACTAATGAAAAACTGTTTTTT.

V gene TRBV18 combines with J gene TRBJ2-7; unclear D gene. Trimming removed 1 base from V and 0 bases from J, with 7 bases in between. This CDR3 region has 14 residues. The germline gives CDR1 KGHSH, CDR2 LQKENI. The CDR3 nucleotides are TGTGCCAGCTCACCACGTCGCAGCTCCTACGAGCAGTACTTC. Amino acid sequence: CASSPRRSSYEQYF.

The V and J genes are TRBV29-1 and TRBJ1-1, with D tentatively TRBD1 (5 bases). CDR3 length equals 11 residues. CDR1 is SQVTM, CDR2 ANQGSEA, per germline. The CDR3 DNA sequence: TGCAACGTACAGGTAAACACTGAAGCTTTCTTT. Its protein product is CNVQVNTEAFF.

V is TRBV6-6 and J is TRBJ2-7; 8 positions match TRBD2. CDR3 length: 15 residues. With 6 bases clipped from V and 2 bases from J, the junction kept 9 bases outside the gene matches. From germline, CDR1 is MNHNY and CDR2 SVGAGI (reference sequence). The DNA for the CDR3 is TGTGCCAGCAGGGAGCATAGCGGGGCGACCTACGAGCAGTACTTC. This codes for CASREHSGATYEQYF.

This clone was recorded once. The chain joins TRBV11-2 to TRBJ2-6, with D hard to call. V shed 3 bases and J shed 1 base, with 7 bases lying between them. CDR1 SGHAT and CDR2 FQNNGV come from the germline V gene. CDR3 size: 15 residues. CDR3 nucleotides: TGTGCCAGCAGCTTTTCGCGTTCTGGGGCCAACGTCCTGACTTTC. Translated, it gives CASSFSRSGANVLTF. Full variable domain (remainder filled in from reference TRBV11-2 and TRBJ2-6): EAGVAQSPRYKIIEKRQSVAFWCNPISGHATLYWYQQILGQGPKLLIQFQNNGVVDDSQLPKDRFSAERLKGVDSTLKIQPAKLEDSAVYLCASSFSRSGANVLTFGAGSRLTVL.